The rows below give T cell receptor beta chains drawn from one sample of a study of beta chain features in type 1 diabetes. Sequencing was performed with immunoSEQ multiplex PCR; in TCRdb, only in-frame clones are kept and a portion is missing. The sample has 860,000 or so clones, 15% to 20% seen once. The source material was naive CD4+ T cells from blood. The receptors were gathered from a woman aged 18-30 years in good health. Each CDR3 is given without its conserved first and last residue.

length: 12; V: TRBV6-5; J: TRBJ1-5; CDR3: ASSFDRADQPQH
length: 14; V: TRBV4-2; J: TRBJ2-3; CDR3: ASSQTSGARADTQY
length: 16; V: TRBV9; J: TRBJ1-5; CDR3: ASSVVRFPRGLDQPQH
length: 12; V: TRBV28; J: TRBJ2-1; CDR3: AGGGRVGYNEQF
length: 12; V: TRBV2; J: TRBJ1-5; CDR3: ASSEAGVNQPQH
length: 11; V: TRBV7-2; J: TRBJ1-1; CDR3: ASSPRRGTEAF
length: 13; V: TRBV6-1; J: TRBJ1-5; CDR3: ASSNIDRGLQPQH
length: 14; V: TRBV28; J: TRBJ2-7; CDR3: ASSFRYPDRSYEQY
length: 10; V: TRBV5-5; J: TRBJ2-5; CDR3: ASSRGGETQY
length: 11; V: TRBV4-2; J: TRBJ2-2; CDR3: ASSHRPLGELF
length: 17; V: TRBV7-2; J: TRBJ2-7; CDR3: ASSSRSGTSDRRASEQY
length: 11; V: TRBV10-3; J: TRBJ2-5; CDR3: AICRQIQETQY
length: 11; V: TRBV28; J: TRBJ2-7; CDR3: ASSMGSPYEQY
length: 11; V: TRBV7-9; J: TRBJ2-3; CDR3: ASTEMVADTQY
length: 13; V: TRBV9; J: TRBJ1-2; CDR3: ASSEGRAWDYGYT
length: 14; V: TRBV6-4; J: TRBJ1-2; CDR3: ASSPRDLEDGYGYT
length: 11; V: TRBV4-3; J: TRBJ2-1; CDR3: ASSQTRYNEQF
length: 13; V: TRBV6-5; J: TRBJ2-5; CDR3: ASSYSDSVQETQY
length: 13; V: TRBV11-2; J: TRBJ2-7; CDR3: ASSLGGGRAYEQY
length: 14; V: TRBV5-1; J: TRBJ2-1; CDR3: ASSLVLASGYNEQF
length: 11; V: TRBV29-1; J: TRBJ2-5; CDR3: SVELHFQETQY
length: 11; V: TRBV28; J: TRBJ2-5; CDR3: ATGGNKRETQY
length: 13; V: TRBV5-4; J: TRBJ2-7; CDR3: ASRPGTGTSYEQY
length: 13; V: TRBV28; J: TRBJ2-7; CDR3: ASSPGTSGSYEQY
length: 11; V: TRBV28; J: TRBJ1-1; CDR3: ASSPTFDRGAF
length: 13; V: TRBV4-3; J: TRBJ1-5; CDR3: ASSQEGAGSQPQH
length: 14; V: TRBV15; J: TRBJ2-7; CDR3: ATSRDIVVGSYEQY
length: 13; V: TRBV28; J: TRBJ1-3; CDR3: ASSLGGLSGNTIY
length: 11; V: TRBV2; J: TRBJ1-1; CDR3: ASSHEGGTEAF
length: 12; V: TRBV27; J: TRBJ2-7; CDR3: ASSSRGLGYEQY
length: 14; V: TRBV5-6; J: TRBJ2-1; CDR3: ASSLFGTESYNEQF